This T cell receptor (beta chain) was profiled in a study of blood T cell repertoires in COVID-19. Study-level background: Specimens from acute and convalescent COVID-19 originated in the United States, Italy and Spain. The analysed material was cDNA or gDNA that came from T cells, B-cell-depleted T cells, or PBMCs.

Trimming took 0 bases from V and 6 from J, leaving 12 bases between them. The CDR3 covers 14 residues. CDR1 is MGHDK, CDR2 SYGVNS, per germline. This table comes from immunoSEQ multiplex PCR, and its TCRdb copy is limited to in-frame clones, with some not included. The data hold over 150,000 clones, with 65% to 85% observed a single time. This chain joins TRBV25-1 and TRBJ2-7; unclear D gene. The TCR was taken from a woman between 40 and 55 years old with COVID-19, enrolled during active disease. Sequencing was done on a sample of peripheral blood. Written as DNA, the CDR3 is TGTGCCAGCAGTGAATATCGGAAGACGGGCGAGCAGTACTTC. Translation gives CASSEYRKTGEQYF.